Here is one TCR beta chain with its context. Its antigen is still unknown. Deletions cut 6 bases from V and 4 bases from J, with 15 bases between. The CDR3 sequence is 14 residues long. CDR1 and CDR2 from the germline V gene are MNHEY and SVGAGI. Healthy and HIV-negative, the adult donors had no recent acute infections or vaccinations. The data originate from a study of shared clonotypes between healthy human individuals. Regarding the study as a whole: Exclusively blood specimens were collected; tissue repertoires likely differ.

Measured with immunoSEQ multiplex PCR; TCRdb has only the in-frame clones, and not every one. The table shows more than 1 million clones, with approximately 80% occurring only once. This rearrangement joins TRBV6-5 to TRBJ1-2, with D possibly TRBD1 on 5 matching bases. The TCR was taken from a man between 18 and 35 years old in good health. Some clones in this sample may be carry-over from other donors' samples. Sequenced: memory CD4+ T cells from PBMCs. Subset specified: CD45RA-negative fraction. The CDR3 region has the DNA TGTGCCAGCAGCCCACTGGCGGGACCCTATGGCTACACCTTC. Translated: CASSPLAGPYGYTF.